This T cell receptor (beta chain) was sequenced in a study of OX40 agonist ivuxolimab in advanced cancers. As for the study in general: The diagnoses of dose-escalation patients were hepatocellular carcinoma, melanoma, renal cell or head and neck cancer. Three patients got partial responses; one had hepatocellular carcinoma and two had cutaneous melanoma. Study-wide results and limits: Partial responders receiving 0.1-3.0 mg/kg showed among the lowest clonal expansion.

Autoimmune disease history or systemic immunosuppression barred patients. On this clone: No antigen is known for it.

TCRdb's table, derived via immunoSEQ multiplex PCR, lists solely in-frame clones and lacks some. This sample has around 120,000 clones, with roughly nine tenths found just once. Sequencing used CD4+ or CD8+ T cells sorted from blood, obtained in a trial of the OX40 agonist ivuxolimab. This clonotype was obtained from an adult with an advanced solid tumor such as melanoma, head and neck, liver or kidney cancer.

CDR3 sequence reads: CASSQPTGNTIYF. The DNA for the CDR3 is TGTGCCAGCAGCCAGCCCACGGGAAACACCATATATTTT. The chain joins TRBV7-2 to TRBJ1-3; no clear D. There are 13 residues in the CDR3. Germline V CDR1 and CDR2: SGHTA, FQGNSA. V was pared by 5 bases and J by 4 bases, with 9 bases between.